This TCR beta chain was sequenced for a study of glioma-infiltrating T cells after dendritic cell vaccination. The PCR used 60 V beta and 13 J beta primers. Assay used: immunoSEQ multiplex PCR; TCRdb lists only in-frame clones, some missing. The sample includes about 50,000 clones, more than 75% of them seen just once. Time point denoted: after dendritic cell vaccination, including at tumor progression/relapse. The CDR3 has 12 residues. Germline V gene lookup returns CDR1 MNHEY and CDR2 SVGAGI. V shed 10 bases and J shed 3 bases, with 12 bases lying between them. This TCR came from a human donor with glioblastoma. The rearrangement joins TRBV6-5 to TRBJ1-2, with D uncertain. This sample comprised blood, obtained after dendritic cell vaccination. Written as DNA, the CDR3 is TGTGCCACCCCGGGAACTTACTATGGCTACACCTTC. Its protein is CATPGTYYGYTF.